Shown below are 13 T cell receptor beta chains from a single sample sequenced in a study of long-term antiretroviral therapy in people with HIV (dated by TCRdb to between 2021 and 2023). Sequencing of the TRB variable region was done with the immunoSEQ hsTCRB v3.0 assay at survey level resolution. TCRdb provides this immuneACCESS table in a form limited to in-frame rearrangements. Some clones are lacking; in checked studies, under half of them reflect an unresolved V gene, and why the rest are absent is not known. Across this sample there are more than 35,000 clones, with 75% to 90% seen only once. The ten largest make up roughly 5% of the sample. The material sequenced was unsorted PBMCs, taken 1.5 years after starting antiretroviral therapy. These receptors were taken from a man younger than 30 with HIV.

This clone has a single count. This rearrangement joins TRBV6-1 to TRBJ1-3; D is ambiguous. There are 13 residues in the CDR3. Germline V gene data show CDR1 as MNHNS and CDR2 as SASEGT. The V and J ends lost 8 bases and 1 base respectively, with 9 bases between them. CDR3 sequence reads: CASDEFSGNTIYF. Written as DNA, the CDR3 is TGTGCCAGCGACGAGTTTTCTGGAAACACCATATATTTT.

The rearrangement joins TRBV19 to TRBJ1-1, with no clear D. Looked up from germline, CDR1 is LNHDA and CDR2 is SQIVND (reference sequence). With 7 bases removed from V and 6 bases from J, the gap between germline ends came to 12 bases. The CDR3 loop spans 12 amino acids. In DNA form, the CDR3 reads TGTGCCAGTATTGGACTTGGCGCTGAAGCTTTCTTT. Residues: CASIGLGAEAFF.

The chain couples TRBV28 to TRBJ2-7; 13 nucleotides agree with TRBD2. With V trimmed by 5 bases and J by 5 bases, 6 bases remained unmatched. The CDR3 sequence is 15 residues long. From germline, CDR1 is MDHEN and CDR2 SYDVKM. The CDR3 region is CASSLGGLAGHEQYF. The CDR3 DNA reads TGTGCCAGCAGTCTGGGGGGACTAGCGGGGCACGAGCAGTACTTC.

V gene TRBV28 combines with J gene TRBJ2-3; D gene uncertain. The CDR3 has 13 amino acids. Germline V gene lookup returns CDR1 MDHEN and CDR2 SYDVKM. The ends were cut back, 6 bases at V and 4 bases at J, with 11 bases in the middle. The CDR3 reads CASSNSVADTQYF. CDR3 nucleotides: TGTGCCAGCAGCAATTCGGTAGCAGATACGCAGTATTTT.

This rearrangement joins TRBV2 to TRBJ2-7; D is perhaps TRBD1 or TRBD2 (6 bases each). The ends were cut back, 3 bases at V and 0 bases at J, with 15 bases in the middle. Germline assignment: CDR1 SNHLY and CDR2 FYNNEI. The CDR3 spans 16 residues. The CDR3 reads CASSDWGASGSYEQYF. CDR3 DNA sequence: TGTGCCAGCAGTGACTGGGGGGCGTCCGGCTCCTACGAGCAGTACTTC.

CDR3 protein: CASSIGGVHQPQHF. CDR3 DNA sequence: TGTGCCAGCAGTATCGGGGGGGTCCATCAGCCCCAGCATTTT. The J gene is TRBJ1-5, the V gene TRBV5-6, with D perhaps matching TRBD1 (5 bases). Germline V CDR1 and CDR2: SGHDT, YYEEEE. Trimming removed 5 bases at V and 5 bases at J, with 14 bases between. The CDR3 consists of 14 residues.

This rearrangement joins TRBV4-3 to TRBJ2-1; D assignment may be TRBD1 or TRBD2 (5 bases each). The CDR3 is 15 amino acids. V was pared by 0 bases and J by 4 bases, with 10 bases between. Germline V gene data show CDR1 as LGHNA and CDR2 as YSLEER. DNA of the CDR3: TGCGCCAGCAGCCAAGATCGGGGCCGTTACAATGAGCAGTTCTTC. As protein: CASSQDRGRYNEQFF.

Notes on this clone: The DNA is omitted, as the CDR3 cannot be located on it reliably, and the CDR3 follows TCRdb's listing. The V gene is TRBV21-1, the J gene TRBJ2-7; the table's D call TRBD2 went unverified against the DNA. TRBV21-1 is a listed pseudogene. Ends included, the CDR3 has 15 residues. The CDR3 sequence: CASVASGSPFYEQYF.

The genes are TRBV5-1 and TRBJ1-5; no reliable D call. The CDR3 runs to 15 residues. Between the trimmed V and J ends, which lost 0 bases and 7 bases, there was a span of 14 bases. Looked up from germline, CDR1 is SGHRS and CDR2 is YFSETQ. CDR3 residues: CASSLVAGPRQPQHF. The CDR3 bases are TGCGCCAGCAGCTTGGTGGCAGGCCCCAGACAGCCCCAGCATTTT.

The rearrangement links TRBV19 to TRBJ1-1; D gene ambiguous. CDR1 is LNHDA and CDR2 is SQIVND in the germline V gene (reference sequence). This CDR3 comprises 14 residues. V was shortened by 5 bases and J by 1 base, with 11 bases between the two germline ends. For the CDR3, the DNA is TGTGCCAGTAGTCGCACGACGGCGAACACTGAAGCTTTCTTT. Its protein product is CASSRTTANTEAFF.

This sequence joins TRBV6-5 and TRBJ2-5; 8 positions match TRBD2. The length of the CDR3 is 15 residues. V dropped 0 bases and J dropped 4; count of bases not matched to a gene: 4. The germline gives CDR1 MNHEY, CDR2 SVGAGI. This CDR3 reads CASSYSSGSGETQYF. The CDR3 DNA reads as TGTGCCAGCAGTTACTCCAGCGGGAGTGGAGAGACCCAGTACTTC.

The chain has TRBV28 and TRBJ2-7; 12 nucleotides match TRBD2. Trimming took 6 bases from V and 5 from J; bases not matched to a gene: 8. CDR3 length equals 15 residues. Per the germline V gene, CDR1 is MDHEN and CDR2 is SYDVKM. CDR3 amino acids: CASSSRLAGAHEQYF. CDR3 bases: TGTGCCAGCAGCTCCAGACTAGCGGGAGCCCACGAGCAGTACTTC. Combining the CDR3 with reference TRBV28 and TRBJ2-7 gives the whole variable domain DVKVTQSSRYLVKRTGEKVFLECVQDMDHENMFWYRQDPGLGLRLIYFSYDVKMKEKGDIPEGYSVSREKKERFSLILESASTNQTSMYLCASSSRLAGAHEQYFGPGTRLTVT.

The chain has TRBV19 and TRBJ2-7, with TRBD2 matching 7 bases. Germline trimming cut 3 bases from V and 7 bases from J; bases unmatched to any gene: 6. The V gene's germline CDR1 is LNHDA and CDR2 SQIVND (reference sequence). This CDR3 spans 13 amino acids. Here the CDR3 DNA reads TGTGCCAGTAGTATTGGACTAGGCCGGGAGCAGTACTTC. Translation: CASSIGLGREQYF.